These 17 T cell receptor beta chains share one sample of origin, sequenced in a study of tumor-infiltrating lymphocytes in oesophageal squamous cell carcinoma. TCRdb re-called the PCR reads with MiXCR, one entry per CDR3 protein. Of 9,500 to 12,000 distinct CDR3 sequences in the sample, under 60% were seen once. The sequencing sample was made of esophageal tumor tissue. The receptors derive from a male donor with esophageal squamous cell carcinoma.

This clonotype was observed at least ten times. The chain has TRBV20-1 and TRBJ2-7; D perhaps matches TRBD1 (6 bases). The CDR3 is 12 residues long. V lost 6 bases, J lost 3 bases, and 12 bases lay in between. Germline V gene data show CDR1 as DFQATT and CDR2 as SNEGSKA (reference sequence). In DNA form, the CDR3 reads TGCAGTGCAGGACAGAGATACTACGAGCAGTACTTC. This encodes CSAGQRYYEQYF.

This clonotype has just a few counts. The chain carries TRBV19 and TRBJ2-3, with TRBD1 matching over 8 bases. The CDR3 sequence is 16 residues long. V lost 3 bases and J lost 5; bases outside the gene matches: 10. The germline CDR1 and CDR2 sequences are LNHDA and SQIVND (reference sequence). The CDR3: CASSIFLRGLEDTQYF. The CDR3 DNA is TGTGCCAGTAGTATCTTTCTCAGGGGGCTTGAAGATACGCAGTATTTT.

This clonotype was counted at least ten times. The chain is built from TRBV5-4 and TRBJ2-2, with D perhaps being TRBD1 or TRBD2 (5 bases each). This CDR3 comprises 16 residues. V shed 4 bases and J shed 0 bases, with 13 bases lying between them. Germline CDR1 SGHNT, CDR2 YYREEE (reference sequence). The CDR3 DNA is TGTGCCAGCAGCCTCTTCCGGGGCGCGAACACCGGGGAGCTGTTTTTT. Translated: CASSLFRGANTGELFF.

The chain has TRBV19 and TRBJ2-4, with 14 bases fitting TRBD2. The J call may not be correct, given that the DNA end is closer to TRBJ2-7. Germline V gene data show CDR1 as LNHDA and CDR2 as SQIVND (reference sequence). CDR3 size: 15 residues. The CDR3 spells CASSIRTSGRYEQYF. CDR3 in DNA: TGTGCCAGTAGTATTCGGACTAGCGGGAGGTACGAGCAGTACTTC.

The V call is TRBV7-6, the J call TRBJ2-5; no definite D call. Per germline, CDR1 SGHVS and CDR2 FNYEAQ. CDR3 length: 12 residues. V was shortened by 0 bases and J by 4 bases, with 3 bases between the two germline ends. The CDR3 bases are TGTGCCAGCAGCTTAGCGGGAGAGACCCAGTACTTC. Its translation: CASSLAGETQYF.

The V gene is TRBV7-9, the J gene TRBJ2-3, with 7 bases identical to TRBD1. The J call is uncertain, as TRBJ2-7 better fits the DNA end. Per germline, CDR1 SEHNR and CDR2 FQNEAQ (reference sequence). CDR3 size: 15 residues. CDR3 DNA: TGTGCCAGCAGCTTGGGGACAGAGCTCTCCTACGAGCAGTACTTC. It yields the protein CASSLGTELSYEQYF.

The gene calls are TRBV7-2 and TRBJ2-7, with unresolved D. Trimming removed 4 bases from V and 0 bases from J, with 10 bases in between. This CDR3 spans 14 amino acids. CDR1 is SGHTA, CDR2 FQGNSA, per germline. The chain's CDR3 is CASSSQTLSYEQYF. DNA of the CDR3: TGTGCCAGCAGCTCACAGACCCTCTCCTACGAGCAGTACTTC.

This clonotype appeared many times. V gene TRBV7-2 combines with J gene TRBJ2-7; 7 positions match TRBD1. V lost 5 bases, J lost 1 base, and 5 bases stayed unmatched. The CDR3 spans 14 residues. From germline, CDR1 is SGHTA and CDR2 FQGNSA. CDR3 sequence (DNA): TGTGCCAGCAGCACGGACAGGCAATCCTACGAGCAGTACTTC. Translated, it gives CASSTDRQSYEQYF.

This clonotype was counted a single time. A much larger clone lies one base from this, so it may be a read error. The CDR3 does not close with the conserved phenylalanine or tryptophan, likely indicating a read error. The rearrangement uses TRBV7-2 and TRBJ2-1, with D perhaps TRBD1 or TRBD2 (5 bases each). Trimming cost V 3 bases and J 10 bases, with 10 bases left between them. The CDR3 covers 12 residues. Germline V gene sequence: CDR1 SGHTA, CDR2 FQGNSA. The CDR3 DNA reads as TGTGCCAGCAGCTTGGGGACCCACGAGCAGTTCGTC. Amino acids: CASSLGTHEQFV.

Details on this clonotype: This may arise from a read error, as a much more abundant clone is one base away. The chain links TRBV9 to TRBJ2-7; 8 bases match TRBD2. Judging by the DNA end, TRBJ2-1 fits better; the J call may be wrong. The CDR3 contains 15 residues. CDR1 and CDR2 from the germline V gene are SGDLS and YYNGEE. In DNA, the CDR3 is TGTGCCAGCAGCGTAGAGGTAGCGGGACCCTACGAGCAGTTCTTC. Its protein is CASSVEVAGPYEQFF.

The chain has TRBV7-3 and TRBJ2-4; D perhaps matches TRBD2 (6 bases). Gene TRBJ2-7 matches the end of the DNA better, so the J call may be wrong. This CDR3 comprises 13 residues. Germline V gene sequence: CDR1 SGHTA, CDR2 FQGTGA. The CDR3 bases are TGTGCCAGCAGCCGGGGGAGCTCCTACGAGCAGTACTTC. It is translated as CASSRGSSYEQYF.

About this clonotype: One end of the junction varies from germline; a read error may be responsible. J is TRBJ2-5 and V is TRBV7-2, with D perhaps matching TRBD1 (6 bases). This CDR3 is 14 amino acids long. CDR1 and CDR2 from the germline V gene are SGHTA and FQGNSA. The CDR3 here is CASSSDSYNSPLHF. The CDR3 DNA is TGTGCCAGCAGCTCGGACAGTTATAATTCACCCCTCCACTTC.

Only a few counts were recorded for this clonotype. This rearrangement joins TRBV7-2 to TRBJ2-3, with D possibly being TRBD2 (5 bases). V shed 3 bases and J shed 0 bases, with 7 bases lying between them. Germline V lookup: CDR1 SGHTA, CDR2 FQGNSA. The CDR3 is 14 residues long. CDR3 bases: TGTGCCAGCAGCTTGTCGGGGAGCACAGATACGCAGTATTTT. This sequence encodes CASSLSGSTDTQYF.

The V gene is TRBV5-1, the J gene TRBJ2-1; 10 bases agree with TRBD1. Judging by the DNA end, TRBJ2-7 fits better; the J call may be wrong. There are 16 residues in the CDR3. Germline values: CDR1 SGHRS, CDR2 YFSETQ. The CDR3: CASSPGGTGVSYEQYF. The CDR3 DNA follows: TGCGCCAGCAGCCCCGGGGGGACAGGGGTGTCCTACGAGCAGTACTTC.

This chain joins TRBV7-6 and TRBJ2-3; either TRBD1 or TRBD2 may fit D (5 bases each). The J call is in doubt because the DNA end fits TRBJ2-5 better. The CDR3 length is 14 residues. Germline CDR1 and CDR2: SGHVS and FNYEAQ. CDR3 DNA sequence: TGTGCCAGCACTGAGGGCAGGGTAGGAGAGACCCAGTACTTC. It specifies CASTEGRVGETQYF.

Comments on this clonotype: Germline is not matched at one junction end, which may reflect a read error. The chain links TRBV7-2 to TRBJ2-1; 8 bases are a match to TRBD2. The germline gives CDR1 SGHTA, CDR2 FQGNSA. The CDR3 totals 14 residues. Here the CDR3 reads CASSLAQTSSGLYF. As DNA, the CDR3 is TGTGCCAGCAGCTTAGCCCAGACCTCTAGCGGGTTGTACTTC.

This clonotype appeared a few times. The CDR3 region is CASSLGASYNEQYF. Here the CDR3 DNA reads TGTGCCAGCAGCTTGGGAGCCTCCTACAATGAGCAGTACTTC. This rearrangement joins TRBV5-5 to TRBJ2-7, with D hard to call. Germline CDR1 and CDR2: SGHKS and YYEKEE (reference sequence). The CDR3 runs 14 residues. Between the trimmed V and J ends, which lost 0 bases and 7 bases, there was a span of 14 bases.